This TCR beta chain was found in a study of shared T cell receptors in the human thymus. From germline, CDR1 is MNHEY and CDR2 SMNVEV (reference sequence). This CDR3 has 16 residues. V lost 2 bases and J lost 3; bases outside the gene matches: 9. Using immunoSEQ multiplex PCR, the repertoire was profiled, and TCRdb retains in-frame clones only, with some absent. The sample comprises 700,000 to 750,000 clones, 80% to 90% of which are singletons, and more than 0.01% rests with the top ten. The same sample was also studied in work on human thymus T cells. As that study records: Serving as donors were healthy Finnish infants, each of whom was having open corrective surgery for congenital heart defects. Corrective cardiac surgery supplied the resected thymus tissue. Use of V and J genes seemed skewed within the thymic and blood repertoires.

The V and J genes are TRBV27 and TRBJ2-7; 8 bases match TRBD1. Input material: thymocytes. The TCR originated in a girl less than two years old with a congenital heart defect. The CDR3 reads CASSLAQGQGHYEQYF. In DNA, the CDR3 is TGTGCCAGCAGTTTAGCGCAAGGACAGGGCCACTACGAGCAGTACTTC.